The 4 T cell receptor beta chains below were found in one sample sequenced in a study of radiotherapy plus CTLA-4 blockade in lung cancer. Sequenced by immunoSEQ multiplex PCR; TCRdb stores in-frame clones only, minus some. The table lists some 90,000 clones, roughly 86% of them singletons. Sequenced here: peripheral blood, sampled from a patient treated with radiotherapy plus ipilimumab. The receptor set was obtained from a human donor with non-small cell lung cancer who had a partial response to radiotherapy plus ipilimumab.

This sequence joins TRBV25-1 and TRBJ2-7; 8 bases fit TRBD2. From germline, CDR1 is MGHDK and CDR2 SYGVNS. J lost 3 bases, V lost 0 bases, and 10 bases had no gene match. This CDR3 is 17 amino acids long. CDR3 sequence reads: CASSEYRSVSGSYEQYF. CDR3 coding DNA: TGTGCCAGCAGTGAATACCGGAGCGTGAGCGGGAGCTACGAGCAGTACTTC.

The chain couples TRBV7-6 to TRBJ1-5, with D possibly TRBD1 on 5 matching bases. Looked up from germline, CDR1 is SGHVS and CDR2 is FNYEAQ. V dropped 3 bases and J dropped 2 bases, with 23 bases sitting between them. CDR3 length: 19 residues. The CDR3: CASSFGPMDTSRGNQPQHF. The DNA of the CDR3 is TGTGCCAGCAGCTTCGGTCCAATGGACACCTCTAGAGGCAATCAGCCCCAGCATTTT.

This chain connects TRBV30 to TRBJ2-1; TRBD2 aligns across 9 bases. Unmatched junction bases numbered 9, after V lost 2 bases and J lost 4 bases. This CDR3 has 16 amino acids. In germline, CDR1 is GTSNPN, CDR2 SVGIG (reference sequence). DNA for the CDR3: TGTGCCTGGAGTCGAGCCCGACTAGCGGAGTACAATGAGCAGTTCTTC. Its translation is CAWSRARLAEYNEQFF.

V usage is TRBV10-3 and J usage is TRBJ2-6, with 10 bases fitting TRBD1. The V and J ends lost 4 bases and 0 bases, in that order; junction bases with no gene match: 0. There are 16 residues in the CDR3. Germline V CDR1 and CDR2: ENHRY, SYGVKD. This CDR3 reads CAISGTGGSGANVLTF. The CDR3 DNA reads as TGTGCCATCAGTGGGACAGGGGGCTCTGGGGCCAACGTCCTGACTTTC.